Many counts were recorded for the clone carrying this T cell receptor beta chain. Its target is not known. This entry comes from a study of regulatory T cells in long-lasting Graves disease. The TCR beta library used iRepertoire HTBI primers with Arm-PCR amplification of CDR3. A single record per CDR3 protein comes from TCRdb applying MiXCR to the multiplex PCR reads. The sample comprises roughly 420,000 distinct CDR3 sequences, 14% of which are singletons, and about 15% rests with the top ten. The time point: newly diagnosed GD, antithyroid drugs for less than 3 months. The TCR library used RNA extracted from PBMCs. The trim removed 10 bases at V and 11 bases at J, leaving 11 bases unmatched. The CDR3 contains 13 residues. Germline V gene sequence: CDR1 SEHNR, CDR2 FQNEAQ (reference sequence). The study's findings and limits: Less diverse TCR repertoires were seen in persistent Graves' patients than in newly diagnosed ones.

In addition, the sample was reused for a study of T cells in Graves' hyperthyroidism and ophthalmopathy. From that second work: When the TCR CDR3 underwent first-round RT-PCR, the HTBI primer set was used. Stable hyperthyroidism was told apart from ophthalmopathy by a model built on 13 V-J features.

The sequencing here drew on peripheral blood mononuclear cells (PBMCs), taken at new diagnosis, from a patient treated with antithyroid drugs. This receptor was identified in a woman in her 50s with Graves disease. This chain joins TRBV7-9 and TRBJ2-3; 11 positions agree with TRBD2. CDR3 residues: CATSTSGRGGQYF. CDR3 sequence (DNA): TGTGCCACCTCAACTAGCGGGAGAGGAGGGCAGTATTTT.